The clone carrying this T cell receptor beta chain appeared many times. Time point indicated: newly diagnosed GD, antithyroid drugs for less than 3 months. After RNA was extracted from PBMCs, the TCR library was made from it. Roughly 9 milliliters of peripheral blood went into EDTA tubes. Assembly of TCR beta libraries relied on iRepertoire HTBI primers together with Arm-PCR of CDR3 regions. Each CDR3 protein gets one entry after TCRdb re-called the multiplex PCR reads with MiXCR. This sample has 450,000 to 650,000 distinct CDR3 sequences; about 16% occur once, and the top ten carry around 25%. The CDR3 is 17 amino acids. Per germline, CDR1 SGHAT and CDR2 FQNNGV. Trimming removed 4 bases from V and 4 bases from J, with 22 bases in between. The data were taken from a study of regulatory T cells in long-lasting Graves disease. The same specimen was also included in a second study, on T cells in Graves' hyperthyroidism and ophthalmopathy.

The gene calls are TRBV11-2 and TRBJ1-1, with D maybe TRBD1 (5 bases). This TCR derives from a woman aged 40 to 65 with Graves disease. The input for sequencing was peripheral blood mononuclear cells (PBMCs), taken at new diagnosis, from a patient treated with antithyroid drugs. Here the CDR3 reads CASSYYPVQGKGTEAFF. The CDR3 DNA reads as TGTGCCAGCAGCTACTACCCTGTCCAGGGAAAGGGCACTGAAGCTTTCTTT.